This T cell receptor beta chain was obtained from a study of vaccination and CD4 T cells after COVID-19. Study in general: The convalescents, six males and four females, included two who were Hispanic. Overlapping SARS-CoV-2, HCoV-NL63, HCoV-OC43 and HCoV-229E spike peptides stimulated the cells.

Notes on this clonotype: The antigen is unknown.

This CDR3 contains 12 residues. Per germline, CDR1 DFQATT and CDR2 SNEGSKA (reference sequence). With V trimmed by 7 bases and J by 5 bases, 5 bases remained unmatched. Treatment of the sample: roughly ten-day PBMC culture with coronavirus spike peptide pools or control peptides (ViraFEST assay). TCRs were sequenced by ViraFEST after antigen-specific T cells had been expanded with peptide pools. Oncomine TCR Beta short-read sequencing was applied to DNA from cultured CD4+ T cells. Scientists extracted genomic DNA from CD4+ T cells grown in culture. TCRdb reprocessed the PCR reads with MiXCR, giving one entry per CDR3 protein. The repertoire holds roughly 7,400 distinct CDR3 sequences, with about 54% as singletons.

Material: CD4+ T cells from blood, cultured in vitro. The genes are TRBV20-1 and TRBJ2-3; 8 bases are a match to TRBD2. The origin of this receptor is a human donor who had recovered from COVID-19. CDR3 amino acids: CSVGRARDTQYF. Written as DNA, the CDR3 is TGCAGTGTCGGGAGGGCCCGAGATACGCAGTATTTT.